The clone carrying this T cell receptor beta chain has a single count. This sample is part of a study of shared clonotypes between healthy human individuals. Trimming took 2 bases from V and 0 from J, leaving 8 bases between them. This CDR3 contains 14 residues. Germline CDR1 and CDR2: SEHNR and FQNEAQ (reference sequence). Clones were sequenced by immunoSEQ multiplex PCR, and TCRdb holds only the in-frame ones, with some missing. The table lists about 1 million clones, roughly 80% of them singletons. This TCR came from a man younger than 35 in good health. The sequencing sample was made of memory CD4+ T cells sorted from blood. Regarding subset: CD45RA-negative fraction. This rearrangement joins TRBV7-9 to TRBJ2-7; no firm D call. CDR3 sequence: CASSLPPSSYEQYF. The DNA for the CDR3 is TGTGCCAGCAGCTTACCCCCGAGCTCCTACGAGCAGTACTTC.